This entry describes one T cell receptor (beta chain). Being one base from a much bigger clone, this may be a read error. This entry belongs to a study of T cells in Graves' hyperthyroidism and ophthalmopathy. Study-wide background: Peripheral blood was obtained at initial diagnosis, preceding any treatment.

The TCR beta CDR3 regions underwent amplification using RNA transcripts as the source. HTBI primers were used for first-round RT-PCR of the TCR CDR3. Each CDR3 protein gets one entry after TCRdb re-called the multiplex PCR reads with MiXCR. The sample gives around 800,000 distinct CDR3 sequences, 35% to 40% of which show up once; about 8.9% is in the top ten. Trimming took 2 bases from V and 4 from J; bases not matched to a gene: 4. The CDR3 spans 15 residues. Germline-derived CDR1 and CDR2 are SGHVS and FQNEAQ. Stable disease denoted Graves' hyperthyroidism without ophthalmopathy progression within 18 months. The patients, who ranged from 18 to 65 in age, presented with newly diagnosed hyperthyroidism lasting under 2 months. Exclusion criteria comprised uncontrolled infection, other autoimmune disease, pregnancy or lactation.

The chain recombines TRBV7-8 with TRBJ2-2; 7 bases align to TRBD2. The clonotype originates from a man between 18 and 35 years old with Graves' hyperthyroidism. Input material: blood. CDR3 in DNA: TGTGCCAGCAGCTTAACTAGCGCGAGCACCGGGGAGCTGTTTTTT. Translated, it gives CASSLTSASTGELFF.